This TCR beta chain stems from a study of blood T cell repertoires in COVID-19. Whole-study context: Acute and convalescent COVID-19 specimens originated in the United States, Italy and Spain. From T cells, B-cell-depleted T cells, or PBMCs came the material, which was cDNA or gDNA.

Study processing details: Amplification with reference gene primers provided the estimates of nucleated cell counts. The method was immunoSEQ multiplex PCR; TCRdb's version includes in-frame clones alone and lacks a portion of them. That table supplies the V and J calls and clone size; D and trimming were determined from the DNA. The table records about 25,000 clones, approximately 82% of them present only once. V was pared by 0 bases and J by 2 bases, with 7 bases between. Germline V gene data show CDR1 as SNHLY and CDR2 as FYNNEI. The CDR3 covers 14 residues. J is TRBJ1-2 and V is TRBV2; D is undetermined. The material sequenced was peripheral blood. The sequence was collected from an older man with active or convalescent COVID-19. CDR3: CASSEARGNYGYTF. For the CDR3, the DNA is TGTGCCAGCAGTGAAGCGCGGGGAAACTATGGCTACACCTTC.